The rows below give T cell receptor beta chains drawn from one sample of a study of cytomegalovirus exposure and HLA in healthy donors. Clones were sequenced by immunoSEQ multiplex PCR, and TCRdb holds only the in-frame ones, with some missing. The repertoire consists of 160,000 or so clones, with about two thirds occurring once and the leading ten covering approximately 3%. The sequenced material came from PBMCs. The receptors come from a woman under 40 in good health and CMV-seronegative. Each CDR3 is given with its conserved first and last residue. The D gene is left open where the match is weak. Not every row has a clone size; where given, it reads once, few, many or a size class.

TRBD1 TRBJ2-2 TRBV5-1 . TGCGCCAGCAGCTTGCAGGGGGCGGACACCGGGGAGCTGTTTTTT CASSLQGADTGELFF
. TRBJ2-1 TRBV20-1 . TGCAGTGCTCCGACAGACAATGAGCAGTTCTTC CSAPTDNEQFF
TRBD1 TRBJ1-4 TRBV6-5 . TGTGCCAGCAGTCCGGGGACAGCCGCTGAAAAACTGTTTTTT CASSPGTAAEKLFF
TRBD2 TRBJ2-1 TRBV10-3 . TGTGCCATCAGCCCGGGACTAGCTGGCAATGAGCAGTTCTTC CAISPGLAGNEQFF
. TRBJ1-1 TRBV11-2 . TGTGCCAGCAGCTTAGCCGGGGTGAACACTGAAGCTTTCTTT CASSLAGVNTEAFF
. TRBJ2-2 TRBV5-8 . TGTGCCAAAGAACCTCGGGTAGGGGAGCTGTTTTTT CAKEPRVGELFF
TRBD2 TRBJ2-3 TRBV15 few TGTGCCACCAGCGCCGACCTAGCGGTAGATACGCAGTATTTT CATSADLAVDTQYF
. TRBJ2-5 TRBV7-2 . TGTGCCAGCAGCCCCCCCGGCGGGCGAGAGACCCAATACTTC CASSPPGGRETQYF
TRBD1 TRBJ1-6 TRBV7-3 . TGTGCCAGCAGCTTAATGACAGGGGGGAATTCACCCCTCCACTTT CASSLMTGGNSPLHF
. TRBJ2-5 TRBV2 few TGTGCCAGCAGTCCGGGACTCGCTCAAGAGACCCAGTACTTC CASSPGLAQETQYF
. TRBJ1-1 TRBV14 few TGTGCCAGCAGCTACCTGACTTCCGGCACTGAAGCTTTCTTT CASSYLTSGTEAFF
TRBD1 TRBJ1-5 TRBV2 once TGTGCCAGCAGCGTGACAGGGCAGGAATCCGGCAATCAGCCCCAGCATTTT CASSVTGQESGNQPQHF
TRBD1 TRBJ1-5 TRBV9 . TGTGCCAGCAACCCGACAGGGGGCGTAAATCAGCCCCAGCATTTT CASNPTGGVNQPQHF
TRBD2 TRBJ2-7 TRBV5-6 . TGTGCCAGCACCCTGGGAGGGTTCGGGACCTACGAGCAGCACTTC CASTLGGFGTYEQHF
. TRBJ1-2 TRBV29-1 . TGCAGCGTTGAAGTCACCCCGAGGTATGGCTACACCTTC CSVEVTPRYGYTF
TRBD2 TRBJ2-1 TRBV9 . TGTGCCAGCAGCGCCGGACTAGCGGGGGGATACAATGAGCAGTTCTTC CASSAGLAGGYNEQFF
TRBD1 TRBJ2-7 TRBV5-6 medium-sized TGTGCCAGCAGCAGATCAATGGGACAGCGCTACGAGCAGTACTTC CASSRSMGQRYEQYF
. TRBJ2-5 TRBV5-4 once TGTGCCAGCAGCTTGGAAGGTTCCGGGGGTGCCCAGTACTTC CASSLEGSGGAQYF
. TRBJ2-2 TRBV6-1 . TGTGCCAGCAGTGAATTGGCCTCCGGGGAGCTGTTTTTT CASSELASGELFF
. TRBJ1-4 TRBV2 . TGTGCCAGCTCGGATCCAGGGACATCCTCAAATGAAAAACTGTTTTTT CASSDPGTSSNEKLFF
. TRBJ1-1 TRBV19 few TGTGCCAGTAGTATCAGTCCCGGGTCTGGGGCCGACACTGAAGCTTTCTTT CASSISPGSGADTEAFF
. TRBJ1-1 TRBV11-2 . TGTGCCAGCAGAAATCCCAGGATGAACACTGAAGCTTTCTTT CASRNPRMNTEAFF
TRBD1 TRBJ2-1 TRBV10-3 . TGTGCCATCAGCCCCGGGACAGATCGTCCTGAGCAGTTCTTC CAISPGTDRPEQFF
. TRBJ2-7 TRBV28 . TGTGCCAGCAATGAAGGGGTTAGGGTCTACGAGCAGTACTTC CASNEGVRVYEQYF